This T cell receptor beta chain was sequenced during a study of CD8 T cells in ankylosing spondylitis. Findings of the study overall: Some motif variants had been reported before (in reactive arthritis synovial fluid and blood). Significant enrichment of disease-linked clones was reported in matched ankylosing spondylitis synovial fluid.

TCRdb analysed the 5' RACE reads with MiXCR anew, one entry per CDR3 protein. Of 50,000 to 70,000 distinct CDR3 sequences in the sample, about 6% were seen once. The V segment lost 0 bases and the J segment 4 bases; nucleotides outside the gene matches: 6. The germline CDR1 and CDR2 sequences are SQVTM and ANQGSEA. The CDR3 is 15 amino acids. This clonotype was counted at least ten times. Its target is unknown. The material sequenced was synovial fluid, either unsorted or a sorted T cell fraction (not recorded which). The receptor was isolated from a male donor with ankylosing spondylitis. This chain links TRBV29-1 with TRBJ2-3, with 8 bases lining up with TRBD1. The CDR3 coding sequence is TGCAGCGTTGAAGAGTTGCCAGGGGGCGCAGATACGCAGTATTTT. It encodes CSVEELPGGADTQYF.